The clone carrying this T cell receptor (beta chain) showed up just a few times. Its antigen is as yet unknown. This specimen comes from a study of T-cell memory formation after mild COVID-19. Study context: TCR clusters were largely donor specific.

The CDR3 covers 17 residues. CDR1 and CDR2 from the germline V gene are SGHDT and YYEEEE. After removal of 5 bases from V and 0 bases from J, the junction contained 3 bases not matched to a gene. Study results and limitations: Mostly located in CM and EM were contracting CD4+ clones, with contracting CD8+ clones located in EMRA. What remained unconfirmed was the SARS-CoV-2 specificity of second-wave clones peaking on day 37.

TCR alpha and TCR beta cDNA libraries carrying sample barcodes and UMIs came from 5'RACE with constant-segment primers. TCRdb recomputed calls from the 5' RACE reads with MiXCR, one row per CDR3 protein. The sample lists 250,000 to 350,000 distinct CDR3 sequences; under 20% were seen once. The chain links TRBV5-6 to TRBJ2-6; 12 bases match TRBD1. This receptor was obtained from a man aged 18-30 years who had mild COVID-19 (a few samples of this study predate the infection). Cell type and time point are not known. Sequencing was performed on PBMCs or a T cell subset sorted from them (not recorded which). CDR3: CASRGQGAISGANVLTF. The CDR3 nucleotides read TGTGCCAGCAGGGGACAGGGGGCGATCTCTGGGGCCAACGTCCTGACTTTC.